Sequencing of this T cell receptor (beta chain) was carried out in a study of shared clonotypes between healthy human individuals. Study-wide findings and caveats: Rarefaction exposed incomplete sorted-subset sequencing despite large depth.

The germline V gene has CDR1 KGHSH and CDR2 LQKENI. V gave up 4 bases and J gave up 6 bases; unmatched junction bases: 0. This CDR3 is 12 amino acids long. This clone has a handful of counts. Antigen specificity is unknown. The assay used deep level. Only in-frame clones appear in the TCRdb table, and some are missing; sequencing was by immunoSEQ multiplex PCR. This repertoire shows about 1.1 million clones, 60% to 80% found once; its top ten account for over 0.8%. Donors included only healthy HIV-negative adults lacking recent acute infections or vaccinations. The sequence came from a man aged 18-30 years in good health. Some clones in this sample may be carry-over from other donors' samples. This chain uses TRBV18 with TRBJ1-1; 9 bases line up with TRBD1. Sequencing used memory CD4+ T cells from PBMCs. The subset here: CD45RA-negative fraction. CDR3 sequence reads: CASSRQGAEAFF. CDR3 in DNA: TGTGCCAGCTCACGACAGGGGGCTGAAGCTTTCTTT. Full variable domain (missing parts from reference TRBV18 and TRBJ1-1): NAGVMQNPRHLVRRRGQEARLRCSPMKGHSHVYWYRQLPEEGLKFMVYLQKENIIDESGMPKERFSAEFPKEGPSILRIQQVVRGDSAAYFCASSRQGAEAFFGQGTRLTVV.